This TCR beta chain was obtained from a study of T cell repertoires in cytomegalovirus infection. The wider study: Evidence of both CMV infection and a matching HLA type came from public TCR beta signatures. General study points: HLA-C-restricted CMV clonotypes gave the most frequent clonotype in two of eight donors.

The CDR3 spans 15 residues. Trimming pared 2 bases from V and 3 bases from J, leaving 14 bases between. Germline assignment: CDR1 MNHEY and CDR2 SMNVEV (reference sequence). Each CDR3 protein gets one entry after TCRdb re-called the reads with MiXCR. This sample has some 200,000 distinct CDR3 sequences, with roughly a fifth found just once. Concerning this clonotype itself: Its target is not known.

The clonotype was recovered from a human donor in good health (CMV status not recorded). Some clones in this sample may be carry-over from other donors' samples. Sequencing was done on a sample of PBMCs. The V call is TRBV27, the J call TRBJ2-7, with D perhaps being TRBD1 or TRBD2 (5 bases each). The DNA of the CDR3 is TGTGCCAGCAGTTTAGGGGGAAGCCCTCTCTACGAGCAGTACTTC. Residues: CASSLGGSPLYEQYF.